Below, 2 T cell receptor beta chains from the same sample are listed, as sequenced in a study of blood T cell repertoires in COVID-19. Generated by immunoSEQ multiplex PCR, the TCRdb table keeps only in-frame clones and is missing some. The sample lists 200,000 to 250,000 clones; around 84% were seen once. The sample consisted of peripheral blood. These TCRs come from a young man with active or convalescent COVID-19.

V and J are TRBV4-2 and TRBJ1-1; 7 bases match TRBD1. The CDR3 spans 13 residues. The junction had 0 bases not matched to a gene; V was cut back by 4 bases and J by 1 base. Germline V gene sequence: CDR1 LGHNA, CDR2 YNFKEQ. The CDR3 DNA reads as TGTGCCAGCAGCCGGACAGGGAACACTGAAGCTTTCTTT. This sequence encodes CASSRTGNTEAFF.

This chain connects TRBV5-8 to TRBJ2-1, with D perhaps matching TRBD1 (6 bases). The V end lost 0 bases, the J end lost 5 bases, and 6 bases lay between the germline ends. Germline V gene sequence: CDR1 SGHTS, CDR2 YDEGEE. This CDR3 spans 13 amino acids. As DNA, the CDR3 is TGTGCCAGCAGCTTGGGGACAGACAATGAGCAGTTCTTC. It translates to CASSLGTDNEQFF. Based on the CDR3 plus reference TRBV5-8 and TRBJ2-1, the full variable domain is EAGVTQSPTHLIKTRGQQATLRCSPISGHTSVYWYQQALGLGLQFLLWYDEGEERNRGNFPPRFSGRQFPNYSSELNVNALELEDSALYLCASSLGTDNEQFFGPGTRLTVL.